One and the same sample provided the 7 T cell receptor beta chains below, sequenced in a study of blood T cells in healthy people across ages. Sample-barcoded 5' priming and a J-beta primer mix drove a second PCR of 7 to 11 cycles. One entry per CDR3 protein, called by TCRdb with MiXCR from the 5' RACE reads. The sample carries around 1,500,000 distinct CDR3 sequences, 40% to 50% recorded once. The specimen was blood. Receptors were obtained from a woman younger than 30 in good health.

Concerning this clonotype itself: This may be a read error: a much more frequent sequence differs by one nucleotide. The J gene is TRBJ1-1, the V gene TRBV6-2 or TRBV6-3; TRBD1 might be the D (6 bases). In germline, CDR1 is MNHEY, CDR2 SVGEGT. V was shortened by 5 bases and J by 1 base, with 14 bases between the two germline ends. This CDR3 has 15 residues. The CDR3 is CASSADGGRNTEAFF. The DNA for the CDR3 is TGTGCCAGCAGTGCGGATGGGGGCAGGAACACTGAAGCTTTCTTT.

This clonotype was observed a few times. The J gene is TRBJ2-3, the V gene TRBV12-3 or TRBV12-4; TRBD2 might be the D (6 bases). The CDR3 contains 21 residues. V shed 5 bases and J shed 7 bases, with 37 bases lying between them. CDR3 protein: CASSDRPLGSPEAFRGNTQYF. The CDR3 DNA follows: TGTGCCAGCAGTGATCGACCTTTGGGGTCGCCGGAAGCGTTCCGGGGGAATACGCAGTATTTT.

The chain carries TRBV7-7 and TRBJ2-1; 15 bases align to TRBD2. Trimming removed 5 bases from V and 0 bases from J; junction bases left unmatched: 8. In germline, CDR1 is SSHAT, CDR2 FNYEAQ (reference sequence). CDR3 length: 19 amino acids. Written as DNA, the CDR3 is TGTGCCAGCAGCCCCGGGACTAGCGGGAGGCTATTCTCCTACAATGAGCAGTTCTTC. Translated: CASSPGTSGRLFSYNEQFF.

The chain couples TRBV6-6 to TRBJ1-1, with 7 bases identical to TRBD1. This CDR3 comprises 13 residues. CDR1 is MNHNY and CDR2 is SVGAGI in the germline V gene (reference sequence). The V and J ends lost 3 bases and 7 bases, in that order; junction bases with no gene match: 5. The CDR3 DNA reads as TGTGCCAGCAGTTATACAGGGGAGGGTGAAGCTTTCTTT. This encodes CASSYTGEGEAFF.

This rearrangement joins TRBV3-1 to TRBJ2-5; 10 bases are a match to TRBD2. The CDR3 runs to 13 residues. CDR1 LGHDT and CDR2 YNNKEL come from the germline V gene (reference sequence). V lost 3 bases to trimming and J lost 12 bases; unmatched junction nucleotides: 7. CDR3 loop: CASSQPSGSMKYF. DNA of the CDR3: TGTGCCAGCAGCCAGCCTAGCGGGAGTATGAAGTACTTC.

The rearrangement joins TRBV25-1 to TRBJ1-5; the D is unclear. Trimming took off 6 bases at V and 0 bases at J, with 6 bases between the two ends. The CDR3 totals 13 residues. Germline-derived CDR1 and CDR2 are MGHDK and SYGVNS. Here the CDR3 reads CASRAASNQPQHF. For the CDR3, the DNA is TGTGCCAGCAGGGCAGCTAGCAATCAGCCCCAGCATTTT.

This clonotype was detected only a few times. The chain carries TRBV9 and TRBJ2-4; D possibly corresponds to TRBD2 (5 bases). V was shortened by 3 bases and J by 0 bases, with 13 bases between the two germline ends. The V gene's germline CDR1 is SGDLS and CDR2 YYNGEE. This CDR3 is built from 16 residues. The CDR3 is CASSGELRGAKNIQYF. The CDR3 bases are TGTGCCAGCAGCGGGGAACTCCGGGGAGCCAAAAACATTCAGTACTTC.